This entry lists 13 T cell receptor beta chains sequenced from one sample in a study of human T cells and chemical hapten exposure. TCRdb analysed the RACE reads with MiXCR anew, one entry per CDR3 protein. The table has 150,000 to 200,000 distinct CDR3 sequences, roughly 15% seen once. Noted time point: patch test 1, 2 weeks after DPC sensitization. Treatment here: therapeutic diphenylcyclopropenone sensitization with weekly scalp DPC. This specimen consisted of whole blood, obtained in connection with sensitization to the hapten diphenylcyclopropenone (DPC). The receptors originated from a woman between 25 and 40 years old with alopecia areata. Some clones in this sample may be carry-over from other donors' samples.

This sequence joins TRBV7-2 and TRBJ1-3, with 9 positions matching TRBD1. There are 19 residues in the CDR3. With V trimmed by 4 bases and J by 0 bases, 13 bases remained unmatched. In germline, CDR1 is SGHTA, CDR2 FQGNSA. CDR3 region: CASSSGTGKRSDSGNTIYF. CDR3 bases: TGTGCCAGCAGCTCCGGGACAGGGAAGAGGTCGGACTCTGGAAACACCATATATTTT.

The chain links TRBV10-2 to TRBJ1-1, with TRBD1 as a possible D gene (5 bases). V lost 6 bases to trimming and J lost 2 bases, with 10 bases between them. The CDR3 is 13 residues long. Germline CDR1 reads WSHSY; CDR2 reads SAAADI. CDR3 region: CASSLQDNTEAFF. The CDR3 coding sequence is TGCGCCAGCAGCTTACAGGATAACACTGAAGCTTTCTTT.

This clonotype has ten or more counts. V and J are TRBV28 and TRBJ1-1, with D uncertain. CDR1 is MDHEN and CDR2 is SYDVKM in the germline V gene. With 3 bases removed from V and 4 bases from J, the gap between germline ends came to 15 bases. CDR3 size: 15 residues. Here the CDR3 DNA reads TGTGCCAGCAGTTTGAGAAGTCCGTCGTTCACTGAAGCTTTCTTT. The encoded protein is CASSLRSPSFTEAFF.

There are a few counts of this clonotype. The chain links TRBV5-5 to TRBJ2-1; a weak D match, TRBD2 (5 bases). Germline V lookup: CDR1 SGHKS, CDR2 YYEKEE (reference sequence). V lost 4 bases and J 9 bases, leaving 14 bases between the germline ends. The CDR3 covers 13 residues. The CDR3 here is CASSPPSPTEQFF. Here the CDR3 DNA reads TGTGCCAGCAGCCCACCTAGCCCTACTGAGCAGTTCTTC.

This chain links TRBV11-3 with TRBJ2-2; 13 bases agree with TRBD2. After removal of 5 bases from V and 5 bases from J, the junction contained 2 bases not matched to a gene. This CDR3 comprises 15 residues. Germline V gives CDR1 SGHNT, CDR2 YENEEA. The CDR3 nucleotides read TGTGCCAGCAGCACGGGACTAGCGGGGACCGGGGAGCTGTTTTTT. Translation: CASSTGLAGTGELFF.

The sample holds a few counts of this clonotype. The rearrangement links TRBV4-3 to TRBJ2-7; D perhaps matches TRBD1 (5 bases). There are 13 residues in the CDR3. Trimming took off 1 base at V and 3 bases at J, with 7 bases between the two ends. CDR1 is LGHNA, CDR2 YSLEER, per germline. The CDR3 reads CASSQAQGYEQYF. The CDR3 nucleotides read TGCGCCAGCAGCCAAGCTCAGGGCTACGAGCAGTACTTC.

This rearrangement joins TRBV12-3 or TRBV12-4 to TRBJ2-1; 9 bases are a match to TRBD1. V shed 5 bases and J 9 bases; nucleotides not matched to a gene: 5. The CDR3 is made up of 13 amino acids. The CDR3 bases are TGTGCCAGCAGTGGTGGGACAGGGCGTGAGCAGTTCTTC. It is translated as CASSGGTGREQFF.

This CDR3 is CASSLGTGLGAQYF. The CDR3 DNA reads TGTGCCAGCAGTTTGGGGACGGGCCTAGGGGCCCAGTACTTC. The V and J genes are TRBV12-3 or TRBV12-4 and TRBJ2-5; possibly TRBD1 or TRBD2 for D (5 bases each). The CDR3 runs to 14 residues. V lost 3 bases and J 9 bases, leaving 17 bases between the germline ends.

The gene calls are TRBV6-5 and TRBJ2-6, with 7 bases matching TRBD1. V lost 5 bases to trimming and J lost 1 base; unmatched junction nucleotides: 8. CDR1 is MNHEY and CDR2 is SVGAGI in the germline V gene. This CDR3 comprises 17 residues. CDR3 region: CASSQTGTRSGANVLTF. CDR3 in DNA: TGTGCCAGCAGTCAGACAGGGACGAGGTCTGGGGCCAACGTCCTGACTTTC.

This clonotype has just a few counts. The chain is built from TRBV4-1 and TRBJ2-5, with 7 bases that match TRBD2. V lost 4 bases and J lost 5; bases outside the gene matches: 7. Germline CDR1 reads MGHRA; CDR2 reads YSYEKL. This CDR3 has 14 amino acids. CDR3 protein: CASSLGSGVETQYF. In nucleotides, the CDR3 is TGCGCCAGCAGCCTCGGGAGCGGGGTGGAGACCCAGTACTTC.

The chain couples TRBV7-6 to TRBJ2-5, with 14 bases lining up with TRBD2. This CDR3 comprises 16 residues. Germline assignment: CDR1 SGHVS and CDR2 FNYEAQ. With V trimmed by 4 bases and J by 7 bases, 8 bases remained unmatched. CDR3 coding DNA: TGTGCCAGCAGCTGGACTAGCGGGGGGCCGCCGGGGACCCAGTACTTC. Protein: CASSWTSGGPPGTQYF.

This clonotype has more than one count but fewer than ten. This chain connects TRBV12-3 or TRBV12-4 to TRBJ2-7, with 12 bases matching TRBD2. The CDR3 runs to 16 residues. V was pared by 6 bases and J by 6 bases, with 12 bases of the junction left unmatched. The CDR3 loop reads CASSTTTSGGRSEQYF. Here the CDR3 DNA reads TGTGCCAGCAGCACTACTACTAGCGGGGGGCGGAGCGAGCAGTACTTC.

This clonotype was counted at least ten times. Given the absence of the conserved phenylalanine or tryptophan at the CDR3 end, a read error is likely. The J gene is TRBJ2-7, the V gene TRBV28; 10 bases are a match to TRBD1. This CDR3 is 15 amino acids long. Trimming at V came to 7 bases and at J to 6 bases, leaving 12 bases not matched to a gene. Germline CDR1 and CDR2: MDHEN and SYDVKM. The CDR3 sequence is CASISEGQGLTEQYL. CDR3 nucleotide sequence: TGTGCCAGCATTAGCGAGGGACAGGGGTTAACCGAGCAGTACTTA.